Below, one T cell receptor (beta chain) is given with its context. What it recognizes is unknown. This CDR3 contains 16 residues. Per germline, CDR1 KGHDR and CDR2 SFDVKD. V dropped 1 base and J dropped 4; count of bases not matched to a gene: 7. The sample belongs to a study of T cell repertoires in cytomegalovirus infection. Study-wide context: From public TCR beta signatures came an indication of both CMV infection and matching HLA type. General study findings and limits: CMV carriers having the relevant HLA were flagged by cumulative public TCR beta family frequency. The study found HLA-C-restricted CMV-specific TCR beta clonotypes dominating the ex vivo response.

One entry per CDR3 protein results from TCRdb running MiXCR on the reads. Of around 450,000 distinct CDR3 sequences listed, 11% are singletons. The sequencing input was PBMCs. The chain combines TRBV24-1 with TRBJ2-5, with 8 bases aligning to TRBD1. The clonotype was recovered from a human donor in good health (CMV status not recorded). Some clones in this sample may be carry-over from other donors' samples. CDR3 sequence (DNA): TGTGCCACCAGTGATTTTGGCCAGGGGGCACGAGAGACCCAGTACTTC. Protein product: CATSDFGQGARETQYF.